The 3 T cell receptor beta chains presented below share a single source sample, sequenced in a study of T-cell memory formation after mild COVID-19. TCRdb fed the 5' RACE reads into MiXCR, producing one record per CDR3 protein. In the table there are about 620,000 distinct CDR3 sequences, about a sixth of which are singletons. The material sequenced was PBMCs or a T cell subset sorted from them (not recorded which). These receptors all stem from an adult woman who had mild COVID-19 (a few samples of this study predate the infection). Cell type and time point are not known.

This clonotype was counted a few times. The chain has TRBV7-9 and TRBJ2-5; tentative D call: TRBD2 (6 bases). Germline CDR1 is SEHNR and CDR2 is FQNEAQ (reference sequence). Deletions cut 4 bases from V and 5 bases from J, with 20 bases between. This CDR3 spans 16 amino acids. CDR3 nucleotide sequence: TGTGCCAGCAGCTCCCGAGAGGCACCGGAGGGTGAGACCCAGTACTTC. This gives the protein CASSSREAPEGETQYF. Filled out from reference TRBV7-9 and TRBJ2-5, the complete variable domain reads DTGVSQNPRHKITKRGQNVTFRCDPISEHNRLYWYRQTLGQGPEFLTYFQNEAQLEKSRLLSDRFSAERPKGSFSTLEIQRTEQGDSAMYLCASSSREAPEGETQYFGPGTRLLVL.

This clonotype turned up a few times. The chain combines TRBV7-9 with TRBJ2-3; tentatively, D is TRBD1 or TRBD2 (6 bases each). Germline V gives CDR1 SEHNR, CDR2 FQNEAQ (reference sequence). CDR3 length: 16 amino acids. Trimming took off 2 bases at V and 4 bases at J, with 16 bases between the two ends. The DNA for the CDR3 is TGTGCCAGCAGCTTATACGGGGGCCCTGACGCAGATACGCAGTATTTT. Translating it yields CASSLYGGPDADTQYF.

V usage is TRBV7-8 and J usage is TRBJ2-1; 10 bases map to TRBD1. CDR1 SGHVS and CDR2 FQNEAQ come from the germline V gene. The CDR3 is made up of 15 amino acids. V was pared by 4 bases and J by 6 bases, with 6 bases of the junction left unmatched. The CDR3 spells CASSSTGGLFNEQFF. Here the CDR3 DNA reads TGTGCCAGCAGCTCGACAGGGGGCCTCTTCAATGAGCAGTTCTTC. Variable domain in full (rest from reference TRBV7-8 and TRBJ2-1): GAGVSQSPRYKVAKRGQDVALRCDPISGHVSLFWYQQALGQGPEFLTYFQNEAQLDKSGLPSDRFFAERPEGSVSTLKIQRTQQEDSAVYLCASSSTGGLFNEQFFGPGTRLTVL.